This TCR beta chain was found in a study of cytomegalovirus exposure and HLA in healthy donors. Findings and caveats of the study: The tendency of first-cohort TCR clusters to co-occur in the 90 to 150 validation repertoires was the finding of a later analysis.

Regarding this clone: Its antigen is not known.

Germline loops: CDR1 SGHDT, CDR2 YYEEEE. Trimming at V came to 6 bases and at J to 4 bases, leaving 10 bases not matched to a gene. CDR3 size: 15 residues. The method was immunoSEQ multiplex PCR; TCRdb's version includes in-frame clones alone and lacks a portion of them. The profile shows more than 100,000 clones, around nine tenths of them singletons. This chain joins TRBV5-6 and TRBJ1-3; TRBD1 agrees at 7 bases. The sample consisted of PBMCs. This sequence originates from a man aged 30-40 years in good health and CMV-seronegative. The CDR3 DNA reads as TGTGCCAGCAAGAAACTAGACAGGGCCGGAAACACCATATATTTT. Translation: CASKKLDRAGNTIYF.